This record covers a single T cell receptor (beta chain). The source of the sample is a study of blood T cell repertoires in COVID-19. Clones were read by immunoSEQ multiplex PCR, and TCRdb kept only the in-frame ones, dropping some. The sample has 180,000 or so clones, less than 80% seen once. V gave up 4 bases and J gave up 2 bases, with 7 bases separating them. CDR1 and CDR2 from the germline V gene are SGHVS and FNYEAQ. This CDR3 has 13 amino acids. The chain links TRBV7-6 to TRBJ2-3, with no clear D. The receptor was isolated from a man between 45 and 60 years old who had recovered from COVID-19. Sequences were obtained from peripheral blood. The CDR3 DNA follows: TGTGCCAGCAGCTCGGTAATCACAGATACGCAGTATTTT. It codes for CASSSVITDTQYF.